In its sample, the clone carrying this T cell receptor beta chain was seen once. The sample comes from a study of T cell changes during pregnancy in multiple sclerosis. Profiled with immunoSEQ multiplex PCR; TCRdb holds only in-frame clones, not every one. The sample includes about 44,000 clones, about nine tenths of them seen just once. Germline assignment: CDR1 SEHNR and CDR2 FQNEAQ (reference sequence). The CDR3 length is 14 residues. J lost 4 bases, V lost 1 base, and 3 bases had no gene match. The V gene is TRBV7-9, the J gene TRBJ1-1, with 7 positions matching TRBD1. Specimen: CD4+ T cells from peripheral blood mononuclear cells, collected before pregnancy. The receptor was isolated from a female donor with multiple sclerosis, enrolled in a pregnancy study. The CDR3 region is CASSLVGGGTEAFF. The CDR3 bases are TGTGCCAGCAGCTTAGTAGGGGGCGGCACTGAAGCTTTCTTT.